The 17 T cell receptor beta chains below come from one sample, sequenced in a study of blood T cell repertoires in COVID-19. Sequencing was performed with immunoSEQ multiplex PCR; in TCRdb, only in-frame clones are kept and a portion is missing. The table includes about 220,000 clones, around four fifths detected once. Sequences were obtained from peripheral blood. The receptors originated from a woman aged 40 to 55 with active or convalescent COVID-19.

The chain is built from TRBV9 and TRBJ2-7; 8 bases are shared with TRBD2. Germline V CDR1 and CDR2: SGDLS, YYNGEE. The trim removed 0 bases at V and 6 bases at J, leaving 11 bases unmatched. CDR3 length: 16 residues. CDR3 nucleotides: TGTGCCAGCAGCGTAGAGGGCTTGGGACTAGTCGGCGAGCAGTACTTC. Residues: CASSVEGLGLVGEQYF.

This chain joins TRBV24-1 and TRBJ2-1; 9 bases align to TRBD2. Trimming cost V 3 bases and J 9 bases; bases outside gene matches: 5. There are 14 residues in the CDR3. Germline values: CDR1 KGHDR, CDR2 SFDVKD. The CDR3 DNA follows: TGTGCCACCAGTGATCCAGCGGGAGGTTTTGAGCAGTTCTTC. Translation: CATSDPAGGFEQFF.

CDR3 in DNA: TGTGCCAGCAGCGCCGAACCTCGCAGACAGTCCTCTGGAAACACCATATATTTT. It encodes CASSAEPRRQSSGNTIYF. The chain is built from TRBV4-2 and TRBJ1-3, with a tentative D call TRBD1 (5 bases). The CDR3 is made up of 18 amino acids. Looked up from germline, CDR1 is LGHNA and CDR2 is YNFKEQ. Between the trimmed V and J ends, which lost 5 bases and 0 bases, there was a span of 20 bases.

In this sample, this clone turned up many times. The chain recombines TRBV12-3 or TRBV12-4 with TRBJ2-7; D is undetermined. V was cut by 3 bases and J by 7 bases, with 7 bases left in between. The CDR3 is 11 amino acids. This chain's CDR3 is CASSFAEEQYF. The CDR3, as DNA: TGTGCCAGCAGTTTTGCGGAGGAGCAGTACTTC.

The genes are TRBV3-1 (or the pseudogene TRBV3-2) and TRBJ2-7; 10 bases line up with TRBD2. Trimming cost V 4 bases and J 3 bases; bases outside gene matches: 6. CDR3 length equals 15 residues. Germline assignment: CDR1 LGHDT and CDR2 YNNKEL (reference sequence). This CDR3 reads CASSPVAGGIYEQYF. CDR3 bases: TGTGCCAGCAGCCCCGTAGCGGGGGGTATCTACGAGCAGTACTTC.

The rearrangement uses TRBV6-5 and TRBJ2-3, with D maybe TRBD2 (7 bases). Germline assignment: CDR1 MNHEY and CDR2 SVGAGI. The CDR3 loop spans 16 amino acids. V was cut by 2 bases and J by 3 bases, with 15 bases left in between. This CDR3 is CASSYAGAGRTDTQYF. CDR3 in DNA: TGTGCCAGCAGTTACGCGGGGGCAGGTAGAACAGATACGCAGTATTTT.

Here the CDR3 DNA reads TGTGCCCTGACGTTGGGAACCGGGACAGGGGGATGGCAGCCCCAGCATTTT. It specifies CALTLGTGTGGWQPQHF. This chain joins TRBV30 and TRBJ1-5, with 11 bases fitting TRBD1. Per the germline V gene, CDR1 is GTSNPN and CDR2 is SVGIG (reference sequence). The V segment lost 8 bases and the J segment 7 bases; nucleotides outside the gene matches: 19. The CDR3 covers 17 residues.

The chain combines TRBV7-6 with TRBJ1-2; 11 bases are a match to TRBD1. This CDR3 is built from 15 residues. The germline gives CDR1 SGHVS, CDR2 FNYEAQ. Losses at the gene ends were 7 bases for V and 6 bases for J; bases not matched to a gene: 10. This CDR3 reads CASTIGTGGRNGYTF. CDR3 sequence (DNA): TGTGCCAGCACCATCGGGACAGGGGGTAGAAATGGCTACACCTTC. The full variable domain, with the rest looked up from reference TRBV7-6 and TRBJ1-2, is GAGVSQSPRYKVTKRGQDVALRCDPISGHVSLYWYRQALGQGPEFLTYFNYEAQQDKSGLPNDRFSAERPEGSISTLTIQRTEQRDSAMYRCASTIGTGGRNGYTFGSGTRLTVV.

The rearrangement uses TRBV19 and TRBJ2-1; 7 bases agree with TRBD1. Germline CDR1 is LNHDA and CDR2 is SQIVND (reference sequence). The V segment lost 1 base and the J segment 5 bases; nucleotides outside the gene matches: 2. The length of the CDR3 is 14 residues. The CDR3 coding sequence is TGTGCCAGTAGTATAGGGACAGGAGACAATGAGCAGTTCTTC. It encodes CASSIGTGDNEQFF.

This clone was seen just once. This chain joins TRBV27 and TRBJ2-7; possible D gene TRBD1, 6 bases. Germline values: CDR1 MNHEY, CDR2 SMNVEV (reference sequence). This CDR3 spans 14 amino acids. V lost 6 bases, J lost 0 bases, and 12 bases lay in between. CDR3 sequence reads: CASRIDRSSYEQYF. The CDR3 nucleotides read TGTGCCAGCAGGATAGACAGGAGCTCCTACGAGCAGTACTTC.

The CDR3 reads CASSPRDRPSEPQHF. The CDR3 DNA reads as TGTGCCAGCAGTCCCCGGGACAGGCCATCTGAGCCCCAGCATTTT. The V call is TRBV6-6, the J call TRBJ1-5, with 8 bases aligning to TRBD1. Germline CDR1 is MNHNY and CDR2 is SVGAGI (reference sequence). V was clipped by 5 bases and J by 8 bases; unmatched bases: 11. The CDR3 runs to 15 residues.

The chain uses TRBV19 and TRBJ2-1, with D possibly being TRBD2 (5 bases). V was trimmed by 7 bases and J by 6 bases, leaving 16 bases between them. Germline assignment: CDR1 LNHDA and CDR2 SQIVND (reference sequence). The CDR3 spans 14 residues. Here the CDR3 reads CASNGGLTTNEQFF. The CDR3 region has the DNA TGTGCCAGTAACGGCGGACTGACAACCAATGAGCAGTTCTTC. The whole variable domain, filled in from reference TRBV19 and TRBJ2-1, reads DGGITQSPKYLFRKEGQNVTLSCEQNLNHDAMYWYRQDPGQGLRLIYYSQIVNDFQKGDIAEGYSVSREKKESFPLTVTSAQKNPTAFYLCASNGGLTTNEQFFGPGTRLTVL.

V is TRBV18 and J is TRBJ1-1; 10 bases are shared with TRBD1. The CDR3 totals 15 residues. Germline loops: CDR1 KGHSH, CDR2 LQKENI. The junction had 5 bases not matched to a gene; V was cut back by 6 bases and J by 1 base. The CDR3 DNA reads TGTGCCAGCTCGCCCCGGGACAGGGGGAACACTGAAGCTTTCTTT. The encoded protein is CASSPRDRGNTEAFF.

This chain links TRBV27 with TRBJ1-2; TRBD1 is a possible D gene (6 bases). The CDR3 is 16 residues long. The germline V and J ends were trimmed by 5 bases and 0 bases, with 16 bases remaining between them. The germline gives CDR1 MNHEY, CDR2 SMNVEV (reference sequence). The CDR3 bases are TGTGCCAGCAGTAAGGGGGAGGGCCGTACTAACTATGGCTACACCTTC. Its translation: CASSKGEGRTNYGYTF.

The rearrangement joins TRBV3-1 (or the pseudogene TRBV3-2) to TRBJ2-3; D is unclear. The CDR3 has 14 residues. Germline V gene data show CDR1 as LGHDT and CDR2 as YNNKEL (reference sequence). Trimming took off 6 bases at V and 4 bases at J, with 14 bases between the two ends. The CDR3 loop is CASSLGVGPDTQYF. Written as DNA, the CDR3 is TGTGCCAGCAGTCTGGGCGTTGGGCCAGATACGCAGTATTTT.

The chain joins TRBV6-5 to TRBJ2-7; TRBD2 matches 8 bases. J gave up 0 bases and V 5 bases, and 3 bases lay outside the gene matches. CDR1 is MNHEY, CDR2 SVGAGI, per germline. The length of the CDR3 is 14 residues. The CDR3 DNA sequence: TGTGCCAGCAGTCGGGAGGGGAGCTCCTACGAGCAGTACTTC. Its protein is CASSREGSSYEQYF.

V is TRBV28 and J is TRBJ1-3; maybe TRBD1 (5 bases). V lost 3 bases and J lost 4, with 13 bases in between. The germline V gene has CDR1 MDHEN and CDR2 SYDVKM. CDR3 size: 15 residues. The CDR3 protein is CASSFGGVSGNTIYF. The DNA of the CDR3 is TGTGCCAGCAGTTTCGGAGGGGTCTCCGGAAACACCATATATTTT.